This T cell receptor (beta chain) appears in the sequencing data of a study of T cell responses to AZD1222 COVID-19 vaccine. Broader study findings: Recipients of two AZD1222 doses showed rising Spike-specific TCR breadth and depth.

This CDR3 is built from 16 residues. Trimming removed 1 base from V and 4 bases from J, with 14 bases in between. Germline assignment: CDR1 LGHNA and CDR2 YSLEER. The protocol was immunoSEQ multiplex PCR, while the TCRdb copy is restricted to in-frame clones and leaves out a portion. The table records roughly 100,000 clones, less than 95% of them present only once. Concerning this clone itself: What it binds is not known.

The sequence derives from an adult who received the AZD1222 COVID-19 vaccine. The sequenced sample was peripheral blood, obtained 28 days after the second AZD1222 dose. This chain joins TRBV4-3 and TRBJ1-5; D may be TRBD1 (5 bases). The DNA for the CDR3 is TGCGCCAGCAGCCAAGGAGTATTAGGGGATAATCAGCCCCAGCATTTT. It is translated as CASSQGVLGDNQPQHF.